This TCR beta chain was observed in a study of cytotoxic CD8 clonotypes in ibrutinib-treated CLL. This table comes from immunoSEQ multiplex PCR, and its TCRdb copy is limited to in-frame clones, with some not included. Of about 60,000 clones in the sample, approximately 54% were seen once. The CDR3 has 13 residues. Trimming left V 2 bases short and J 2 bases short, with 1 base between. Germline V gives CDR1 ENHRY, CDR2 SYGVKD. The V call is TRBV10-3, the J call TRBJ2-6, with D unresolved. This receptor was identified in a human donor with chronic lymphocytic leukemia. The material was PBMCs, obtained at disease progression, from a patient treated with ibrutinib. CDR3 in amino acids: CAISETGANVLTF. The CDR3 region has the DNA TGTGCCATCAGTGAGACTGGGGCCAACGTCCTGACTTTC.